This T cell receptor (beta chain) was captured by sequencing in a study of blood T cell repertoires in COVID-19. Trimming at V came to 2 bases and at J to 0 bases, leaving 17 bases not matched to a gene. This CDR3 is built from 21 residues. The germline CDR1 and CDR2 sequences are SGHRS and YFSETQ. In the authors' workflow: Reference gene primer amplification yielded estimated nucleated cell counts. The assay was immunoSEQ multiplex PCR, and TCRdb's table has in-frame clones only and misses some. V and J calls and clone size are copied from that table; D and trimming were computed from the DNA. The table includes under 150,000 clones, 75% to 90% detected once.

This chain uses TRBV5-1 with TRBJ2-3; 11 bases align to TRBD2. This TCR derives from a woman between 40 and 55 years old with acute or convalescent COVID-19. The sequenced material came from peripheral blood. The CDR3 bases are TGCGCCAGCAGCTTATTCCCGACTGGGCTAGCGGGGGGAGGGAGCACAGATACGCAGTATTTT. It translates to CASSLFPTGLAGGGSTDTQYF.